These 26 T cell receptor beta chains originate from one sample sequenced in a study of cytomegalovirus exposure and HLA in healthy donors. Researchers ran the PCR with 60 Vbeta and 13 Jbeta primers. Assay used: immunoSEQ multiplex PCR; TCRdb lists only in-frame clones, some missing. The sample consists of some 110,000 clones, over 60% of them appearing once. Sequenced input: PBMCs. Receptors originate from a woman aged 40 to 50 in good health and CMV-seropositive.

Here the CDR3 DNA reads TGTGCCATCAGTGGTGGGTCGAGGACTAGCGGGAGGGCAGAGACCCAGTACTTC. Its protein product is CAISGGSRTSGRAETQYF. The chain employs TRBV10-3 and TRBJ2-5, with 15 bases matching TRBD2. The CDR3 contains 18 residues. Trimming removed 4 bases from V and 4 bases from J; junction bases left unmatched: 10. CDR1 is ENHRY and CDR2 is SYGVKD in the germline V gene.

The CDR3 DNA sequence: TGTGCCTTGTCGCAGGACAGGGGTTACGAGCAGTACTTC. It yields the protein CALSQDRGYEQYF. This chain uses TRBV30 with TRBJ2-7, with 9 bases identical to TRBD1. The germline gives CDR1 GTSNPN, CDR2 SVGIG (reference sequence). The CDR3 has 13 residues. J was trimmed by 4 bases and V by 7 bases; bases with no gene match: 8.

The CDR3 DNA sequence: TGTGCCAGCAGCTTGGCTGCAGGCTCCTACGAGCAGTACTTC. It is translated as CASSLAAGSYEQYF. The V call is TRBV5-6, the J call TRBJ2-7; D gene ambiguous. The CDR3 is 14 amino acids. The V gene lost 0 bases and the J gene lost 0 bases, with 7 bases spanning the gap. Per the germline V gene, CDR1 is SGHDT and CDR2 is YYEEEE.

The chain has TRBV7-6 and TRBJ2-6; weak D call: TRBD1 (6 bases). The CDR3 length is 18 residues. From germline, CDR1 is SGHVS and CDR2 FNYEAQ. V was shortened by 5 bases and J by 0 bases, with 17 bases between the two germline ends. The CDR3 sequence: CASSDKLTGSSGANVLTF. CDR3 coding DNA: TGTGCCAGCAGCGATAAGTTGACAGGATCCTCTGGGGCCAACGTCCTGACTTTC.

The chain employs TRBV5-4 and TRBJ2-3; 11 nucleotides line up with TRBD2. The CDR3 contains 14 residues. Per germline, CDR1 SGHNT and CDR2 YYREEE (reference sequence). V lost 4 bases, J lost 3 bases, and 1 base stayed unmatched. As DNA, the CDR3 is TGTGCCAGCAGCACTAGCGGGAGAACAGATACGCAGTATTTT. The encoded protein is CASSTSGRTDTQYF.

This clone appeared a few times. The conserved closing phenylalanine or tryptophan is absent in this CDR3, likely reflecting a read error. The DNA is omitted, as the CDR3 cannot be located on it reliably, and the CDR3 follows TCRdb's listing. CDR3 sequence: CASSKGSQGYL. The genes are TRBV21-1 and TRBJ1-4; the D call TRBD1 from the table was never checked on the DNA. TRBV21-1 is labeled a pseudogene. The CDR3 is made up of 11 amino acids, end residues included.

This clone was seen only once. The V gene is TRBV2, the J gene TRBJ2-7; TRBD1 matches 10 bases. This CDR3 region has 14 residues. Germline CDR1 and CDR2: SNHLY and FYNNEI. With 5 bases clipped from V and 4 bases from J, the junction kept 5 bases outside the gene matches. CDR3: CASSTGQGSYEQYF. The CDR3 coding sequence is TGTGCCAGCAGTACGGGACAGGGGTCTTACGAGCAGTACTTC.

This chain connects TRBV5-1 to TRBJ1-1; maybe TRBD1 (5 bases). Looked up from germline, CDR1 is SGHRS and CDR2 is YFSETQ. V lost 4 bases to trimming and J lost 7 bases, with 20 bases between them. The CDR3 covers 15 residues. The CDR3 protein is CASSIQDVGIGEAFF. Written as DNA, the CDR3 is TGCGCCAGCAGCATACAGGATGTGGGGATCGGTGAAGCTTTCTTT.

This rearrangement joins TRBV5-1 to TRBJ2-5; 8 nucleotides agree with TRBD1. The CDR3 totals 13 residues. The germline CDR1 and CDR2 sequences are SGHRS and YFSETQ. Trimming removed 3 bases from V and 4 bases from J; junction bases left unmatched: 2. Here the CDR3 DNA reads TGCGCCAGCAGCTCACAGGGGGTAGAGACCCAGTACTTC. Translating gives CASSSQGVETQYF. The whole variable domain, filled in from reference TRBV5-1 and TRBJ2-5, reads KAGVTQTPRYLIKTRGQQVTLSCSPISGHRSVSWYQQTPGQGLQFLFEYFSETQRNKGNFPGRFSGRQFSNSRSEMNVSTLELGDSALYLCASSSQGVETQYFGPGTRLLVL.

V gene TRBV19 combines with J gene TRBJ2-3; D is perhaps TRBD1 (6 bases). CDR3 length: 18 residues. Trimming left V 6 bases short and J 0 bases short, with 22 bases between. Germline CDR1 is LNHDA and CDR2 is SQIVND (reference sequence). CDR3 in amino acids: CASSNDGPGTFSTDTQYF. CDR3 DNA sequence: TGTGCCAGTAGCAATGATGGGCCCGGGACATTCAGCACAGATACGCAGTATTTT.

Only a few counts were recorded for this clone. The chain links TRBV28 to TRBJ2-7; TRBD1 matches at 7 bases. CDR1 MDHEN and CDR2 SYDVKM come from the germline V gene. Unmatched junction bases numbered 11, after V lost 4 bases and J lost 5 bases. The CDR3 sequence is 15 residues long. CDR3 protein: CASSSTQGVLHEQYF. CDR3 DNA: TGTGCCAGCAGTTCAACCCAGGGGGTTCTCCACGAGCAGTACTTC.

This clone was detected only once. The genes are TRBV2 and TRBJ2-5, with 8 bases fitting TRBD2. CDR1 and CDR2 from the germline V gene are SNHLY and FYNNEI. CDR3 length: 13 residues. The V gene end was trimmed by 4 bases and the J gene end by 5 bases; junction bases not matched to a gene: 3. The CDR3 spells CASSAGGPETQYF. The CDR3 bases are TGTGCCAGCAGTGCGGGGGGGCCGGAGACCCAGTACTTC.

The V and J genes are TRBV7-9 and TRBJ1-6; 10 bases align to TRBD1. The germline V gene has CDR1 SEHNR and CDR2 FQNEAQ (reference sequence). The CDR3 runs to 15 residues. The ends lost 1 base at V and 8 bases at J; junction bases unmatched: 2. The CDR3 bases are TGTGCCAGCAGCTTAGGGACAGGGGGAGATTCACCCCTCCACTTT. Its protein is CASSLGTGGDSPLHF.

This chain uses TRBV5-6 with TRBJ2-7; 9 bases fit TRBD1. J was trimmed by 3 bases and V by 2 bases; bases with no gene match: 6. Germline V CDR1 and CDR2: SGHDT, YYEEEE. This CDR3 has 15 amino acids. The chain's CDR3 is CASSLGSGQGYEQYF. Written as DNA, the CDR3 is TGTGCCAGCAGCTTAGGGTCGGGACAGGGCTACGAGCAGTACTTC.

The chain has TRBV5-1 and TRBJ1-1, with TRBD1 matching over 9 bases. The CDR3 loop spans 16 amino acids. Germline trimming cut 4 bases from V and 1 base from J; bases unmatched to any gene: 8. Germline lookup yields CDR1 SGHRS and CDR2 YFSETQ. The CDR3 sequence: CASSPVQGAENTEAFF. Written as DNA, the CDR3 is TGCGCCAGCAGCCCAGTACAGGGGGCGGAGAACACTGAAGCTTTCTTT.

The chain employs TRBV6-5 and TRBJ2-7; no definite D call. V shed 3 bases and J shed 7 bases, with 16 bases lying between them. CDR1 is MNHEY and CDR2 is SVGAGI in the germline V gene. The CDR3 spans 14 residues. In nucleotides, the CDR3 is TGTGCCAGCAGTTATTCGTATATGAGATGGGAGCAGTACTTC. This translates into CASSYSYMRWEQYF.

The rearrangement joins TRBV30 to TRBJ2-1; D is perhaps TRBD2 (6 bases). CDR1 and CDR2 from the germline V gene are GTSNPN and SVGIG (reference sequence). The CDR3 length is 14 residues. Deletions cut 5 bases from V and 4 bases from J, with 15 bases between. CDR3 sequence reads: CAWGHGGGYNEQFF. CDR3 DNA: TGTGCCTGGGGACACGGAGGAGGGTACAATGAGCAGTTCTTC. Full variable domain (outside the CDR3, taken from reference TRBV30 and TRBJ2-1): SQTIHQWPATLVQPVGSPLSLECTVEGTSNPNLYWYRQAAGRGLQLLFYSVGIGQISSEVPQNLSASRPQDRQFILSSKKLLLSDSGFYLCAWGHGGGYNEQFFGPGTRLTVL.

The V and J genes are TRBV11-2 and TRBJ1-1; D remains ambiguous. Germline V gene sequence: CDR1 SGHAT, CDR2 FQNNGV. The CDR3 consists of 15 residues. Trimming left V 1 base short and J 0 bases short, with 9 bases between. For the CDR3, the DNA is TGTGCCAGCAGCTTAGCAGGCACCATGAACACTGAAGCTTTCTTT. It encodes CASSLAGTMNTEAFF.

The rearrangement uses TRBV14 and TRBJ2-3; 12 bases map to TRBD2. Germline values: CDR1 SGHDN, CDR2 FVKESK. The V and J ends lost 5 bases and 11 bases, in that order; junction bases with no gene match: 11. The CDR3 is 15 residues long. CDR3 coding DNA: TGTGCCAGCAGCTCTAGCGGGAGGGCCTTTCCAAGGCAGTATTTT. It codes for CASSSSGRAFPRQYF.

This clone was recorded only once. This chain uses TRBV30 with TRBJ1-1, with a tentative D call TRBD1 (5 bases). Looked up from germline, CDR1 is GTSNPN and CDR2 is SVGIG (reference sequence). Trimming took 2 bases from V and 3 from J, leaving 10 bases between them. The length of the CDR3 is 13 residues. The CDR3 loop reads CAWSSGGDTEAFF. Here the CDR3 DNA reads TGTGCCTGGAGTTCGGGGGGAGACACTGAAGCTTTCTTT.

V gene TRBV20-1 combines with J gene TRBJ2-1, with 7 bases aligning to TRBD2. J was trimmed by 10 bases and V by 6 bases; bases with no gene match: 6. The CDR3 is made up of 11 amino acids. Germline V CDR1 and CDR2: DFQATT, SNEGSKA (reference sequence). CDR3 in DNA: TGCAGTGCCGGGGGGTCCGTGGAGCAGTTCTTC. Translating gives CSAGGSVEQFF.

This clone was seen a single time. This CDR3 reads CATSSDRGNTEAFF. DNA of the CDR3: TGTGCCACCAGCAGCGACAGGGGGAACACTGAAGCTTTCTTT. This rearrangement joins TRBV15 to TRBJ1-1; 8 nucleotides align to TRBD1. Germline CDR1 is LNHNV and CDR2 is YYDKDF (reference sequence). The CDR3 extends over 14 amino acids. The V segment lost 3 bases and the J segment 1 base; nucleotides outside the gene matches: 1.

V usage is TRBV2 and J usage is TRBJ1-5; 9 bases line up with TRBD1. The V gene end was trimmed by 5 bases and the J gene end by 5 bases; junction bases not matched to a gene: 4. Germline V gene lookup returns CDR1 SNHLY and CDR2 FYNNEI. The CDR3 covers 14 residues. The DNA for the CDR3 is TGTGCCAGCAGTACAGGGGGCGCGGATCAGCCCCAGCATTTT. Its protein is CASSTGGADQPQHF.

The chain recombines TRBV11-3 with TRBJ1-2, with D tentatively TRBD1 (5 bases). Germline CDR1 reads SGHNT; CDR2 reads YENEEA. Trimming shortened V by 3 bases and J by 7 bases, and 18 bases separated the two germline ends. This CDR3 is built from 15 residues. As DNA, the CDR3 is TGTGCCAGCAGCTTTTGTAAAGCAGGGAATGTTGGCTACACCTTC. Protein: CASSFCKAGNVGYTF. Looking up the rest from reference TRBV11-3 and TRBJ1-2 gives the full variable domain: EAGVVQSPRYKIIEKKQPVAFWCNPISGHNTLYWYLQNLGQGPELLIRYENEEAVDDSQLPKDRFSAERLKGVDSTLKIQPAELGDSAVYLCASSFCKAGNVGYTFGSGTRLTVV.

This rearrangement joins TRBV25-1 to TRBJ1-2; 8 nucleotides line up with TRBD1. Germline loops: CDR1 MGHDK, CDR2 SYGVNS. CDR3 length: 15 amino acids. Trimming took 4 bases from V and 4 from J; bases not matched to a gene: 8. CDR3: CASSARTGHSYGYTF. CDR3 nucleotides: TGTGCCAGCAGTGCCCGGACAGGGCATTCCTATGGCTACACCTTC.

The rearrangement joins TRBV6-1 to TRBJ2-7, with 7 bases lining up with TRBD1. The junction had 8 bases not matched to a gene; V was cut back by 4 bases and J by 5 bases. The CDR3 covers 14 residues. Germline CDR1 reads MNHNS; CDR2 reads SASEGT. DNA of the CDR3: TGTGCCAGCAGTGGTCACAGGGGAAAGGACGAGCAGTACTTC. Translating it yields CASSGHRGKDEQYF.